The 26 T cell receptor beta chains presented below share a single source sample, sequenced in a study of blood T cell repertoires in COVID-19. The repertoire was sequenced with immunoSEQ multiplex PCR; TCRdb's copy has only in-frame clones and lacks some. The data show approximately 26,000 clones, with 80% to 90% seen just once and around an eighth held by the top ten. Sequenced: peripheral blood. The receptor set was obtained from a human donor in a cohort sampled during active COVID-19. The donor label of this sample is uncertain.

This chain connects TRBV28 to TRBJ2-7, with D perhaps matching TRBD1 (5 bases). This CDR3 is built from 13 residues. Germline V CDR1 and CDR2: MDHEN, SYDVKM. V gave up 6 bases and J gave up 4 bases, with 13 bases separating them. CDR3 sequence reads: CASRMGQQYEQYF. CDR3 sequence (DNA): TGTGCCAGCAGGATGGGGCAGCAGTACGAGCAGTACTTC.

This sequence joins TRBV5-1 and TRBJ2-3, with D unresolved. The CDR3 extends over 15 amino acids. With 0 bases removed from V and 5 bases from J, the gap between germline ends came to 13 bases. From germline, CDR1 is SGHRS and CDR2 YFSETQ. DNA for the CDR3: TGCGCCAGCAGCTTGGGTGGTCGGTCGGGAGATACGCAGTATTTT. It encodes CASSLGGRSGDTQYF.

The chain recombines TRBV28 with TRBJ1-5; D remains ambiguous. CDR1 and CDR2 from the germline V gene are MDHEN and SYDVKM. With 4 bases removed from V and 2 bases from J, the gap between germline ends came to 3 bases. This CDR3 is 12 amino acids long. CDR3 sequence reads: CASSSGNQPQHF. The CDR3 nucleotides are TGTGCCAGCAGTTCCGGCAATCAGCCCCAGCATTTT.

The chain is built from TRBV3-1 (or the pseudogene TRBV3-2) and TRBJ2-2; 12 positions match TRBD2. The germline V gene has CDR1 LGHDT and CDR2 YNNKEL (reference sequence). V trimming: 7 bases; J trimming: 2 bases; junction bases outside the gene matches: 14. The CDR3 length is 19 residues. CDR3: CASNPTKASGGANTGELFF. CDR3 sequence (DNA): TGTGCCAGCAACCCGACAAAAGCTAGCGGGGGGGCCAACACCGGGGAGCTGTTTTTT.

This chain uses TRBV4-2 with TRBJ2-5; TRBD1 agrees at 8 bases. CDR1 and CDR2 (germline): LGHNA, YNFKEQ. The CDR3 is 17 amino acids. V was pared by 4 bases and J by 4 bases, with 14 bases of the junction left unmatched. Written as DNA, the CDR3 is TGTGCCAGCAGCCCCGCGGCCGGACAGGGCGTTGGAGAGACCCAGTACTTC. It specifies CASSPAAGQGVGETQYF.

This chain links TRBV6-2 or TRBV6-3 with TRBJ1-1; 9 bases line up with TRBD1. The length of the CDR3 is 17 residues. Trimming took 0 bases from V and 5 from J; bases not matched to a gene: 10. From germline, CDR1 is MNHEY and CDR2 SVGEGT. CDR3: CASSYSRSGQGETEAFF. Written as DNA, the CDR3 is TGTGCCAGCAGTTACTCGCGATCGGGACAGGGAGAGACTGAAGCTTTCTTT.

The sample holds a few counts of this clone. The V gene is TRBV6-5, the J gene TRBJ2-2; D remains ambiguous. CDR1 is MNHEY and CDR2 is SVGAGI in the germline V gene. V shed 6 bases and J shed 6 bases, with 8 bases lying between them. The CDR3 loop spans 12 amino acids. CDR3: CASSRGSGELFF. The CDR3 coding sequence is TGTGCCAGCAGCCGCGGATCCGGGGAGCTGTTTTTT.

The genes are TRBV7-9 and TRBJ1-2, with D tentatively TRBD1 (6 bases). Trimming took 0 bases from V and 0 from J, leaving 14 bases between them. The CDR3 has 17 residues. Germline V gene lookup returns CDR1 SEHNR and CDR2 FQNEAQ (reference sequence). DNA for the CDR3: TGTGCCAGCAGCTTAGCCGGGACACCGGGACCTAACTATGGCTACACCTTC. Its translation is CASSLAGTPGPNYGYTF.

The chain uses TRBV6-5 and TRBJ1-2, with TRBD1 matching 7 bases. The V and J ends lost 6 bases and 0 bases, in that order; junction bases with no gene match: 4. The germline V gene encodes CDR1 MNHEY and CDR2 SVGAGI. This CDR3 comprises 14 residues. Here the CDR3 reads CASSLDRANYGYTF. The CDR3 region has the DNA TGTGCCAGCAGCCTCGACAGGGCTAACTATGGCTACACCTTC.

V and J are TRBV28 and TRBJ1-2; 9 bases map to TRBD1. The germline V gene has CDR1 MDHEN and CDR2 SYDVKM. Losses at the gene ends were 4 bases for V and 5 bases for J; bases not matched to a gene: 2. This CDR3 is built from 13 residues. CDR3 residues: CASSYRGLYGYTF. The CDR3 DNA reads TGTGCCAGCAGTTACAGGGGGCTTTATGGCTACACCTTC.

CDR3 region: CASSLGAGRQRETQYF. Here the CDR3 DNA reads TGTGCCAGCAGCTTAGGGGCAGGCCGACAACGGGAGACCCAGTACTTC. The J gene is TRBJ2-5, the V gene TRBV7-6, with D unclear. CDR1 and CDR2 (germline): SGHVS, FNYEAQ. The CDR3 has 16 residues. The V end lost 1 base, the J end lost 5 bases, and 17 bases lay between the germline ends.

V is TRBV7-2 and J is TRBJ2-3; TRBD2 agrees at 10 bases. V lost 2 bases and J lost 5; bases outside the gene matches: 4. The CDR3 totals 15 residues. CDR1 SGHTA and CDR2 FQGNSA come from the germline V gene. The CDR3 loop is CASSLRLAGLDTQYF. CDR3 in DNA: TGTGCCAGCAGCTTACGACTAGCGGGCTTAGATACGCAGTATTTT. The whole variable domain, remainder taken from reference TRBV7-2 and TRBJ2-3, is GAGVSQSPSNKVTEKGKDVELRCDPISGHTALYWYRQSLGQGLEFLIYFQGNSAPDKSGLPSDRFSAERTGGSVSTLTIQRTQQEDSAVYLCASSLRLAGLDTQYFGPGTRLTVL.

This chain uses TRBV5-1 with TRBJ2-5; D possibly corresponds to TRBD1 (7 bases). Trimming cost V 2 bases and J 5 bases, with 10 bases left between them. The CDR3 loop spans 13 amino acids. Germline V gene sequence: CDR1 SGHRS, CDR2 YFSETQ. CDR3 amino acids: CASSFPGGETQYF. The CDR3 DNA sequence: TGCGCCAGCAGCTTTCCAGGGGGGGAGACCCAGTACTTC. The full variable domain, in which reference TRBV5-1 and TRBJ2-5 provide the parts outside the CDR3, is KAGVTQTPRYLIKTRGQQVTLSCSPISGHRSVSWYQQTPGQGLQFLFEYFSETQRNKGNFPGRFSGRQFSNSRSEMNVSTLELGDSALYLCASSFPGGETQYFGPGTRLLVL.

This clone was seen a single time. The chain has TRBV7-2 and TRBJ2-2; 14 nucleotides line up with TRBD2. J gave up 5 bases and V 5 bases, and 10 bases lay outside the gene matches. The CDR3 contains 18 residues. The germline V gene has CDR1 SGHTA and CDR2 FQGNSA. The CDR3 coding sequence is TGTGCCAGCAGCCCCCCGGGGGGACTAGCGGGGGTAACCGGGGAGCTGTTTTTT. It encodes CASSPPGGLAGVTGELFF. The whole variable domain, filled in from reference TRBV7-2 and TRBJ2-2, reads GAGVSQSPSNKVTEKGKDVELRCDPISGHTALYWYRQSLGQGLEFLIYFQGNSAPDKSGLPSDRFSAERTGGSVSTLTIQRTQQEDSAVYLCASSPPGGLAGVTGELFFGEGSRLTVL.

The genes are TRBV28 and TRBJ1-1, with D tentatively TRBD1 (5 bases). This CDR3 spans 17 amino acids. V was pared by 0 bases and J by 0 bases, with 14 bases between. CDR1 and CDR2 (germline): MDHEN, SYDVKM. The CDR3 DNA reads TGTGCCAGCAGTTTATGGGGGGTAGGGAGGATGAACACTGAAGCTTTCTTT. It is translated as CASSLWGVGRMNTEAFF. Full variable domain (rest looked up from reference TRBV28 and TRBJ1-1): DVKVTQSSRYLVKRTGEKVFLECVQDMDHENMFWYRQDPGLGLRLIYFSYDVKMKEKGDIPEGYSVSREKKERFSLILESASTNQTSMYLCASSLWGVGRMNTEAFFGQGTRLTVV.

The chain joins TRBV7-2 to TRBJ1-5; the D gene is possibly TRBD1 (5 bases). This CDR3 contains 15 residues. V was shortened by 4 bases and J by 9 bases, with 19 bases between the two germline ends. Germline V gene lookup returns CDR1 SGHTA and CDR2 FQGNSA. The CDR3 loop reads CASSSDRQPYRPQHF. The CDR3 DNA is TGTGCCAGCAGCTCCGACAGACAGCCCTATCGGCCCCAGCATTTT. The whole variable domain, filled in from reference TRBV7-2 and TRBJ1-5, reads GAGVSQSPSNKVTEKGKDVELRCDPISGHTALYWYRQSLGQGLEFLIYFQGNSAPDKSGLPSDRFSAERTGGSVSTLTIQRTQQEDSAVYLCASSSDRQPYRPQHFGDGTRLSIL.

The chain joins TRBV5-1 to TRBJ2-5; perhaps TRBD2 as D (5 bases). Germline CDR1 is SGHRS and CDR2 is YFSETQ. The CDR3 consists of 15 residues. Trimming shortened V by 3 bases and J by 1 base, and 13 bases separated the two germline ends. CDR3 DNA sequence: TGCGCCAGCAGCTCCTTAGTGGGAGTCCAAGAGACCCAGTACTTC. This encodes CASSSLVGVQETQYF.

The chain combines TRBV5-1 with TRBJ2-1; 9 positions agree with TRBD2. Germline CDR1 and CDR2: SGHRS and YFSETQ. There are 15 residues in the CDR3. J gave up 8 bases and V 0 bases, and 6 bases lay outside the gene matches. The DNA of the CDR3 is TGCGCCAGCAGCTTGGCGCGGGGGGGCCTCGATGAGCAGTTCTTC. It translates to CASSLARGGLDEQFF.

V is TRBV5-4 and J is TRBJ2-3, with D possibly matching TRBD1 (6 bases). Per germline, CDR1 SGHNT and CDR2 YYREEE (reference sequence). V shed 4 bases and J shed 0 bases, with 15 bases lying between them. This CDR3 spans 16 amino acids. The CDR3: CASSPQLDRSTDTQYF. Written as DNA, the CDR3 is TGTGCCAGCAGCCCACAGTTAGACAGGAGCACAGATACGCAGTATTTT.

This clone was counted once. The chain is built from TRBV4-3 and TRBJ1-2, with 11 bases aligning to TRBD1. Germline V lookup: CDR1 LGHNA, CDR2 YSLEER. The CDR3 is made up of 15 amino acids. The junction had 6 bases not matched to a gene; V was cut back by 2 bases and J by 7 bases. CDR3 in amino acids: CASSQSGTGGFGYTF. In DNA form, the CDR3 reads TGCGCCAGCAGCCAAAGCGGGACAGGGGGTTTTGGCTACACCTTC.

A single count supports this clone. The chain is built from TRBV6-5 and TRBJ2-1; 9 bases are a match to TRBD2. This CDR3 is built from 15 residues. Germline V CDR1 and CDR2: MNHEY, SVGAGI. V shed 0 bases, J shed 7 bases, and the junction held 4 bases outside the gene matches. The CDR3 loop reads CASSYSSGGLNEQFF. In DNA form, the CDR3 reads TGTGCCAGCAGTTACTCTAGCGGGGGTTTGAATGAGCAGTTCTTC.

The chain is built from TRBV19 and TRBJ1-1, with D unclear. This CDR3 has 14 amino acids. Trimming cost V 4 bases and J 4 bases, with 13 bases left between them. Germline loops: CDR1 LNHDA, CDR2 SQIVND (reference sequence). The CDR3, as DNA: TGTGCCAGTAGTACCCTTGTTATGTTCACTGAAGCTTTCTTT. It codes for CASSTLVMFTEAFF. The whole variable domain, remainder taken from reference TRBV19 and TRBJ1-1, is DGGITQSPKYLFRKEGQNVTLSCEQNLNHDAMYWYRQDPGQGLRLIYYSQIVNDFQKGDIAEGYSVSREKKESFPLTVTSAQKNPTAFYLCASSTLVMFTEAFFGQGTRLTVV.

This chain connects TRBV2 to TRBJ1-2, with a possible D match to TRBD1 (6 bases). The length of the CDR3 is 13 residues. Per germline, CDR1 SNHLY and CDR2 FYNNEI. Trimming cost V 4 bases and J 6 bases, with 12 bases left between them. The CDR3 is CASSAGTINGYTF. In DNA form, the CDR3 reads TGTGCCAGCAGTGCCGGGACAATCAATGGCTACACCTTC.

A note on this clone: The sample carries other DNA sequences with the same CDR3. For the CDR3, the DNA is TGTGCCAGCTCACCAGGTGGAGGCAATCAGCCCCAGCATTTT. Protein: CASSPGGGNQPQHF. The genes are TRBV18 and TRBJ1-5, with D hard to call. The CDR3 loop spans 14 amino acids. The V gene lost 2 bases and the J gene lost 2 bases, with 7 bases spanning the gap. Germline CDR1 reads KGHSH; CDR2 reads LQKENI. The complete variable domain, with remaining parts taken from reference TRBV18 and TRBJ1-5, reads NAGVMQNPRHLVRRRGQEARLRCSPMKGHSHVYWYRQLPEEGLKFMVYLQKENIIDESGMPKERFSAEFPKEGPSILRIQQVVRGDSAAYFCASSPGGGNQPQHFGDGTRLSIL.

The gene calls are TRBV18 and TRBJ2-3, with D unclear. Germline CDR1 is KGHSH and CDR2 is LQKENI. Trimming removed 3 bases from V and 0 bases from J, with 4 bases in between. The CDR3 extends over 13 amino acids. CDR3 sequence: CASSPASTDTQYF. In nucleotides, the CDR3 is TGTGCCAGCTCACCGGCTAGCACAGATACGCAGTATTTT.

The gene calls are TRBV3-1 (or the pseudogene TRBV3-2) and TRBJ2-1; 9 positions agree with TRBD2. J lost 5 bases, V lost 4 bases, and 9 bases had no gene match. CDR3 size: 16 residues. Per germline, CDR1 LGHDT and CDR2 YNNKEL (reference sequence). CDR3 coding DNA: TGTGCCAGCAGCCCTACCCTTAGCGGGGGCCACAATGAGCAGTTCTTC. Residues: CASSPTLSGGHNEQFF.